This T cell receptor beta chain was documented in a study of shared clonotypes between healthy human individuals. Assay used: immunoSEQ multiplex PCR; TCRdb lists only in-frame clones, some missing. This table holds around 1.6 million clones, approximately 98% found once. Only Caucasian adults living in Nashville, Tennessee served as donors. Sequences were obtained from naive CD4+ T cells sorted from blood. Noted subset: CD45RA+ positively selected. The sequence derives from a man under 40 in good health.

The CDR3 spells CASSGMGNEKLFF. Written as DNA, the CDR3 is TGTGCCAGCAGTGGCATGGGTAATGAAAAACTGTTTTTT. This chain connects TRBV25-1 to TRBJ1-4; D not resolved. Germline CDR1 MGHDK, CDR2 SYGVNS. V was cut by 4 bases and J by 4 bases, with 7 bases left in between. CDR3 size: 13 residues.